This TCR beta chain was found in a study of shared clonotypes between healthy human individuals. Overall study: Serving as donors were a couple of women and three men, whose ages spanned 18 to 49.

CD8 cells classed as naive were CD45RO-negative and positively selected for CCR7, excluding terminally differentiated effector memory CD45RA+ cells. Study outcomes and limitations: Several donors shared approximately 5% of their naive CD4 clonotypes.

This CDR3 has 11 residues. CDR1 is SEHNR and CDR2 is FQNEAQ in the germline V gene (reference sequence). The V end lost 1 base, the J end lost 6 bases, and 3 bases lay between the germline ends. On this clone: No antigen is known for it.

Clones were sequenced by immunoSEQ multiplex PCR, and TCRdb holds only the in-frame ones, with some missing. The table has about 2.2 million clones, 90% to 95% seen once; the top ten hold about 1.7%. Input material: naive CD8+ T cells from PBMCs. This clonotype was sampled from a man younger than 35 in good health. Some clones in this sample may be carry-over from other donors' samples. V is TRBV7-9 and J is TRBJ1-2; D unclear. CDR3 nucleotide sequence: TGTGCCAGCAGCTTAGGAAATGGCTACACCTTC. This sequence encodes CASSLGNGYTF.